This entry concerns a single T cell receptor (beta chain). Antigen: not known. J gave up 7 bases and V 6 bases, and 13 bases lay outside the gene matches. The CDR3 is 15 amino acids. Germline values: CDR1 MNHEY, CDR2 SMNVEV (reference sequence). The record originates from a study of beta chain features in type 1 diabetes. Each of the CD4+ naive, central memory, regulatory and stem cell-like memory populations was sorted via CD45RO/CCR7/CD25/CD127/CD95/CD27. Study conclusions and caveats: Patients showed naive, central memory and Treg TCRB repertoires that appeared more similar than those of healthy donors.

TCRB transcripts that were expressed got sequenced, as all of the isolated RNA had been reverse transcribed. The protocol was immunoSEQ multiplex PCR, while the TCRdb copy is restricted to in-frame clones and leaves out a portion. In the table there are around 320,000 clones, 11% to 15% of which are singletons. V and J are TRBV27 and TRBJ2-7, with 9 positions matching TRBD1. Material: central memory CD4+ T cells from blood. The sequence was obtained from a young man in good health. Written as DNA, the CDR3 is TGTGCCAGCAGATCGGCAGGGACAGGGTCCGAAGAGCAGTACTTC. It encodes CASRSAGTGSEEQYF.